These T cell receptor beta chains were read from a single sample in a study of blood T cell repertoires in COVID-19. Libraries were prepared by immunoSEQ multiplex PCR; TCRdb keeps only in-frame clonotypes and omits some of them. The data contain 250,000 to 350,000 clones, around 90% of them singletons. Source material: peripheral blood. The receptors were sampled from a man younger than 35 who had recovered from COVID-19. Each CDR3 is given with its conserved first and last residue. A D gene is named only where the DNA matches it firmly. Where a row states a size, it is once, few, many or the class of an expanded clone; other rows omit it.

v_gene	abundance	len	d_gene	j_gene	CDR3aa	CDR3nt
TRBV7-7	.	15	.	TRBJ2-1	CASSLAGNRDNEQFF	TGTGCCAGCAGCTTAGCGGGCAACAGAGACAATGAGCAGTTCTTC
TRBV5-1	once	15	.	TRBJ1-5	CASSFEGRSNQPQHF	TGCGCCAGCAGCTTCGAGGGGAGGAGCAATCAGCCCCAGCATTTT
TRBV27	.	14	.	TRBJ1-2	CASSPDSVNYGYTF	TGTGCCAGCAGTCCAGACAGCGTTAACTATGGCTACACCTTC
TRBV12-3/TRBV12-4	.	12	.	TRBJ1-2	CASSYRNYGYTF	TGTGCCAGCAGTTACAGGAACTATGGCTACACCTTC
TRBV7-8	.	16	TRBD1	TRBJ1-3	CASTKATTGAGNTIYF	TGTGCCAGCACCAAAGCCACGACAGGGGCTGGAAACACCATATATTTT
TRBV19	few	16	TRBD2	TRBJ2-2	CASRLAGGSNTGELFF	TGTGCCAGTCGACTAGCGGGGGGCTCGAACACCGGGGAGCTGTTTTTT
TRBV7-9	.	19	.	TRBJ2-2	CASSSLGDSLPSNTGELFF	TGTGCCAGCAGCTCCCTCGGGGACTCACTTCCCTCAAACACCGGGGAGCTGTTTTTT
TRBV5-8	few	15	.	TRBJ2-5	CASSLKSAGGETQYF	TGTGCCAGCAGCTTGAAAAGTGCCGGGGGAGAGACCCAGTACTTC
TRBV28	.	16	TRBD1	TRBJ2-1	CASMVGGQGAPNEQFF	TGTGCCAGCATGGTAGGGGGACAGGGGGCGCCCAATGAGCAGTTCTTC
TRBV9	few	15	TRBD1	TRBJ2-7	CASSPRTGLNYEQYF	TGTGCCAGCAGCCCGAGGACAGGGCTTAATTACGAGCAGTACTTC
TRBV6-5	.	16	.	TRBJ1-2	CASSYSRQTANYGYTF	TGTGCCAGCAGTTACTCTAGACAGACAGCTAACTATGGCTACACCTTC
TRBV18	.	14	.	TRBJ2-7	CASSPGRETYEQYF	TGTGCCAGCTCACCAGGCAGGGAAACCTACGAGCAGTACTTC
TRBV6-4	.	14	.	TRBJ2-2	CASRLLQGSGELFF	TGTGCCAGCAGGCTACTACAGGGAAGCGGGGAGCTGTTTTTT
TRBV4-1	.	15	.	TRBJ1-3	CASSQDRSRGNTIYF	TGCGCCAGCAGCCAAGATCGATCTAGGGGAAACACCATATATTTT
TRBV6-5	.	11	.	TRBJ1-1	CASNRNTEAFF	TGTGCCAGCAACAGGAACACTGAAGCTTTCTTT
TRBV11-2	.	18	.	TRBJ1-3	CASSLGWVRRNSGNTIYF	TGTGCCAGCAGCTTAGGGTGGGTGAGGCGGAACTCTGGAAACACCATATATTTT
TRBV11-2	.	14	TRBD1	TRBJ1-5	CASSLTGANQPQHF	TGTGCCAGCAGCTTGACAGGGGCGAATCAGCCCCAGCATTTT
TRBV6-5	.	14	TRBD1	TRBJ1-2	CASSSIGQGGGYTF	TGTGCCAGCAGTTCCATCGGACAGGGAGGAGGCTACACCTTC
TRBV7-7	.	16	TRBD2	TRBJ2-1	CASSLAGGAPDNEQFF	TGTGCTAGCAGCTTAGCGGGCGGGGCGCCAGACAATGAGCAGTTCTTC
TRBV18	.	15	.	TRBJ2-2	CASSLRLEYTGELFF	TGTGCCAGCTCATTGCGACTAGAGTACACCGGGGAGCTGTTTTTT
TRBV6-5	.	13	.	TRBJ1-1	CASSPTVNTEAFF	TGTGCCAGCAGTCCCACAGTGAACACTGAAGCTTTCTTT
TRBV7-2	.	16	.	TRBJ2-5	CASSLVRDTGGETQYF	TGTGCCAGCAGCTTAGTTCGGGACACCGGGGGGGAGACCCAGTACTTC
TRBV5-1	once	14	.	TRBJ2-5	CASTASGYQETQYF	TGCGCCAGCACCGCCTCGGGGTACCAAGAGACCCAGTACTTC
TRBV19	.	15	TRBD1	TRBJ1-2	CASSTPGQGHRGYTF	TGTGCCAGTAGTACTCCGGGACAGGGACATCGGGGCTACACCTTC
TRBV5-6	.	18	TRBD1	TRBJ1-5	CASSLSWDRGIGNQPQHF	TGTGCCAGCAGCTTATCTTGGGACAGGGGCATTGGCAATCAGCCCCAGCATTTT
TRBV3-1/TRBV3-2	.	15	TRBD1	TRBJ2-7	CASSQPGTGTYEQYF	TGTGCCAGCAGCCAGCCCGGGACAGGGACGTACGAGCAGTACTTC
TRBV7-2	.	14	TRBD1	TRBJ2-1	CASSLGRGLDEQFF	TGTGCCAGCAGCTTGGGAAGGGGGCTCGATGAGCAGTTCTTC
TRBV7-7	.	15	TRBD2	TRBJ2-5	CASSLSGRASETQYF	TGTGCCAGCAGCTTAAGCGGGAGGGCCAGTGAGACCCAGTACTTC
TRBV9	.	14	TRBD1	TRBJ1-2	CASSPGQGQSGYTF	TGTGCCAGCAGCCCGGGACAGGGGCAGAGCGGCTACACCTTC
TRBV4-2	.	17	TRBD2	TRBJ2-1	CASSQAGGLAGRNEQFF	TGTGCCAGCAGCCAAGCAGGAGGGCTAGCGGGAAGGAATGAGCAGTTCTTC
TRBV19	.	15	.	TRBJ1-2	CASSIAHRDLYGYTF	TGTGCCAGTAGTATAGCCCACAGGGATTTGTATGGCTACACCTTC
TRBV28	.	16	TRBD2	TRBJ2-5	CASTPERGGLVETQYF	TGTGCCAGCACCCCAGAGCGGGGGGGCCTTGTAGAGACCCAGTACTTC
TRBV18	.	16	.	TRBJ2-7	CASSTRDFASGNEQYF	TGTGCCAGCTCAACCCGGGACTTTGCCTCGGGGAACGAGCAGTACTTC
TRBV6-1	.	13	.	TRBJ1-2	CASSDRPTYGYTF	TGTGCCAGCAGTGACAGGCCGACCTATGGCTACACCTTC
TRBV2	.	12	.	TRBJ2-3	CASRGGTYTQYF	TGTGCCAGCAGAGGAGGGACCTATACGCAGTATTTT
TRBV7-9	.	13	TRBD2	TRBJ2-5	CASSWDYSETQYF	TGTGCCAGCAGCTGGGACTATTCCGAGACCCAGTACTTC
TRBV3-1/TRBV3-2	once	17	TRBD2	TRBJ2-3	CASSQDWLAGPTDTQYF	TGTGCCAGCAGCCAAGATTGGCTAGCGGGTCCTACAGATACGCAGTATTTT
TRBV10-3	once	15	.	TRBJ1-5	CAISGGGGGNQPQHF	TGTGCCATCAGTGGGGGCGGGGGTGGCAATCAGCCCCAGCATTTT
TRBV7-6	once	15	.	TRBJ2-7	CASSFDIGTFYEQYF	TGTGCCAGCAGCTTCGACATCGGGACTTTCTACGAGCAGTACTTC
TRBV21-1	.	18	.	TRBJ2-1	CASSKGRDRGIGHNEQFF	TGTGCCAGCAGCAAAGGCCGGGACAGGGGAATAGGACACAATGAGCAGTTCTTC
TRBV11-2	.	13	.	TRBJ1-1	CASRETGNTEAFF	TGTGCCAGCAGAGAGACAGGGAACACTGAAGCTTTCTTT
TRBV5-4	.	13	.	TRBJ2-7	CASSFAGTYEQYF	TGTGCCAGCAGCTTCGCAGGTACCTACGAGCAGTACTTC
TRBV14	.	14	.	TRBJ2-1	CASSQASSYNEQFF	TGTGCCAGCAGCCAGGCTAGCTCCTACAATGAGCAGTTCTTC
TRBV18	.	13	.	TRBJ2-7	CASSSPGTYEQYF	TGTGCCAGCTCATCGCCGGGAACCTACGAGCAGTACTTC
TRBV6-5	.	14	TRBD1	TRBJ1-1	CASSSGQTNTEAFF	TGTGCCAGCAGTTCGGGACAGACGAACACTGAAGCTTTCTTT